A single sample is the source of the 10 T cell receptor beta chains below, sequenced in a study of blood T cell repertoires in COVID-19. The repertoire was sequenced with immunoSEQ multiplex PCR; TCRdb's copy has only in-frame clones and lacks some. Among 80,000 to 90,000 clones listed, approximately 81% were seen once. The sequenced material came from peripheral blood. These receptor sequences come from a woman in her 70s with acute or convalescent COVID-19.

The gene calls are TRBV10-3 and TRBJ2-7; 7 bases are shared with TRBD1. This CDR3 is built from 14 residues. CDR1 is ENHRY and CDR2 is SYGVKD in the germline V gene. V shed 2 bases and J 2 bases; nucleotides not matched to a gene: 3. Here the CDR3 reads CAISEPGQTYEQYV. As DNA, the CDR3 is TGTGCCATCAGTGAGCCGGGACAGACCTACGAGCAGTACGTC.

CDR3 DNA: TGTGCCAGCAGTGAAGGGGCAGGGTCATACGAGCAGTACGTC. As protein: CASSEGAGSYEQYV. The rearrangement uses TRBV6-1 and TRBJ2-7; the D gene is possibly TRBD1 (5 bases). Germline CDR1 MNHNS, CDR2 SASEGT. V lost 1 base and J lost 4, with 11 bases in between. The CDR3 has 14 amino acids.

This chain joins TRBV10-3 and TRBJ1-1; possibly TRBD1 for D (6 bases). The V and J ends lost 3 bases and 2 bases respectively, with 13 bases between them. The CDR3 totals 15 residues. CDR1 is ENHRY, CDR2 SYGVKD, per germline. The CDR3 region is CAISDPAGANTEAFF. The CDR3 bases are TGTGCCATCAGTGATCCTGCAGGGGCCAACACTGAAGCTTTCTTT.

This rearrangement joins TRBV6-5 to TRBJ1-5, with 9 nucleotides matching TRBD1. Germline V gene sequence: CDR1 MNHEY, CDR2 SVGAGI. V dropped 4 bases and J dropped 7; count of bases not matched to a gene: 2. This CDR3 contains 13 residues. In DNA, the CDR3 is TGTGCCAGCAGTTGGGACAGGGAACAGCCCCAGCATTTT. It yields the protein CASSWDREQPQHF.

This clone is a singleton in its sample. The rearrangement uses TRBV11-2 and TRBJ1-5; possibly TRBD1 for D (5 bases). Germline values: CDR1 SGHAT, CDR2 FQNNGV. The CDR3 loop spans 15 amino acids. V was cut by 5 bases and J by 5 bases, with 16 bases left in between. The CDR3 nucleotides read TGTGCCAGCAGCCCTCTCGTGGGACTCTATCAGCCCCAGCATTTT. It translates to CASSPLVGLYQPQHF. The entire variable domain, with the rest obtained from reference TRBV11-2 and TRBJ1-5, is as follows: EAGVAQSPRYKIIEKRQSVAFWCNPISGHATLYWYQQILGQGPKLLIQFQNNGVVDDSQLPKDRFSAERLKGVDSTLKIQPAKLEDSAVYLCASSPLVGLYQPQHFGDGTRLSIL.

About this clone: The junction and the germline gene differ at one end; a read error may be behind it. This rearrangement joins TRBV2 to TRBJ1-2; D gene uncertain. Germline V gives CDR1 SNHLY, CDR2 FYNNEI. The length of the CDR3 is 13 residues. The CDR3 is CASSEGMDYRYTF. In DNA form, the CDR3 reads TGTGCCAGCAGTGAGGGGATGGACTATCGCTACACCTTC.

This sequence joins TRBV10-3 and TRBJ1-5, with TRBD1 matching over 10 bases. Looked up from germline, CDR1 is ENHRY and CDR2 is SYGVKD. This CDR3 region has 14 residues. V trimming: 4 bases; J trimming: 7 bases; junction bases outside the gene matches: 4. In DNA form, the CDR3 reads TGTGCCATCAGTGGAGGGACAGGGGAGCAGCCCCAGCATTTT. This translates into CAISGGTGEQPQHF.

This chain uses TRBV7-8 with TRBJ2-3; no clear D gene. Germline V gene lookup returns CDR1 SGHVS and CDR2 FQNEAQ. CDR3 length: 16 residues. Trimming stripped 1 base from V and 1 base from J, with 12 bases between. As DNA, the CDR3 is TGTGCCAGCAGCTTAGGGGCTGGATTGGGCACAGATACGCAGTATTTT. This translates into CASSLGAGLGTDTQYF.

The chain is built from TRBV12-1 and TRBJ1-2. TRBV12-1 is a recognized pseudogene. The CDR3 runs to 17 residues. The CDR3 nucleotides read TGTGCCAGCAGCCCCCTTGACGGCCCGTGGAATTGGAGGGGCTACACCTTC. This translates into CASSPLDGPWNWRGYTF.

The chain recombines TRBV4-1 with TRBJ1-3; 8 bases map to TRBD1. The germline gives CDR1 MGHRA, CDR2 YSYEKL. CDR3 length equals 16 residues. J lost 0 bases, V lost 4 bases, and 5 bases had no gene match. The CDR3 region has the DNA TGCGCCAGCAGCCGGACAGGGATCCCCTCTGGAAACACCATATATTTT. Protein product: CASSRTGIPSGNTIYF.